This TCR beta chain derives from a study of naive and memory T cell subsets. The beta constant-region primer was an equimolar mix of two oligonucleotides covering TRBC1 and TRBC2. Four rounds of PCR amplified the ligated cDNA using nested alpha and beta constant-region primers plus SP2. Using its own MiXCR run on the UMI-ligation and nested PCR reads, TCRdb lists one record per CDR3 protein. The table records over 100,000 distinct CDR3 sequences, around 35% of them present only once. General study points: RNA-based TCR counts may shift with T cell activation and differentiation.

From the second PCR step, alpha and beta chains were amplified apart. Cells stained for CD3, CD4, CD8, CD45RA and CD27 were sorted into four subsets. Regarding this clonotype: The antigen remains undetermined.

Sequenced input: central memory CD4+ T cells from blood. The receptor was derived from a human donor in good health.

CDR3 in amino acids: CASSSSAAQGGIQYF. In nucleotides, the CDR3 is TGTGCCAGCAGTTCCTCAGCGGCCCAGGGAGGCATTCAGTACTTC. The rearrangement joins TRBV28 to TRBJ2-4; a possible D gene is TRBD2 (6 bases). Germline loops: CDR1 MDHEN, CDR2 SYDVKM. The CDR3 has 15 amino acids. Trimming shortened V by 4 bases and J by 9 bases, and 19 bases separated the two germline ends.